This is a list of T cell receptor beta chains from one sample in a study of cytomegalovirus exposure and HLA in healthy donors. The repertoire was sequenced with immunoSEQ multiplex PCR; TCRdb's copy has only in-frame clones and lacks some. The sample contains 150,000 to 200,000 clones, roughly a tenth of which appear only once. What was sequenced was PBMCs. The receptor source for this set is a woman aged 30 to 39 in good health and CMV-seropositive. CDR3s include the opening cysteine and the closing phenylalanine or tryptophan. D genes are given only for firm matches. Not every row has a clone size; where given, it reads once, few, many or a size class.

clone_size j_call v_call d_call cdr3_nt cdr3_aa
NA TRBJ2-4 TRBV10-3 TRBD2 TGTGCCATCAGTGAGTCTGCGGGGGGCAAAAACATTCAGTACTTC CAISESAGGKNIQYF
NA TRBJ1-5 TRBV21-1 NA TGTGCCAGCAGCAAAGTATGGCCGAGCAATCAGCCCCAGCATTTT CASSKVWPSNQPQHF
few TRBJ1-2 TRBV2 NA TGTGCCACCATCATAGGGAGGGGACCAACCTTC CATIIGRGPTF
few TRBJ1-2 TRBV28 NA TGTGCCAGCAGTTTTTCTGCGGATGGCTACACCTTC CASSFSADGYTF
few TRBJ2-1 TRBV6-5 TRBD1 TGTGCCAGCAGTTATACCGGGACAGGGGGCAATGAGCAGTTCTTC CASSYTGTGGNEQFF
few TRBJ2-7 TRBV5-1 NA TGCGCCAGCAGCTTGGACGAAGGACGGGGCGAGCAGTACTTC CASSLDEGRGEQYF
NA TRBJ1-2 TRBV5-1 NA TGCGCCAGCAGACAGGAGTTCTATGGCTACACCTTC CASRQEFYGYTF
NA TRBJ2-1 TRBV7-7 TRBD2 TGTGCCAGCGCTTTGGGACTATCCGATGAGCAGTTCTTC CASALGLSDEQFF
NA TRBJ1-4 TRBV30 TRBD1 TGTGCCTGGACACCGATCGGACAGGGAAGGGAAAAACTGTTTTTT CAWTPIGQGREKLFF
NA TRBJ2-3 TRBV6-1 TRBD2 TGTGCCAGCAGTGTTCTAGCGGGAAGGAGCACAGATACGCAGTATTTT CASSVLAGRSTDTQYF
few TRBJ1-3 TRBV7-8 NA TGTGCCAGCGGCTCGTATCAGGGATACTCTGGAAACACCATATATTTT CASGSYQGYSGNTIYF
NA TRBJ2-7 TRBV27 NA TGTGCCAGCAGTGGGTGGGGCGAAGGGATGGCCGAGCAGTACTTC CASSGWGEGMAEQYF
few TRBJ2-7 TRBV11-2 NA TGTGCCAGCAGCCTGCAGGGGGGCCATTCCTACGAGCAGTACTTC CASSLQGGHSYEQYF
NA TRBJ2-7 TRBV4-1 TRBD1 TGCGCCAGCAGCCCCCGACAGGGTGCGCCCTACTACGAGCAGTACTTC CASSPRQGAPYYEQYF
NA TRBJ2-1 TRBV19 TRBD2 TGTGCCAGTAGTTACAGCGGGGCCTACAATGAGCAGTTCTTC CASSYSGAYNEQFF
NA TRBJ2-5 TRBV7-9 NA TGTGCCAGCAGCGCCAGGGTCGGAGAGACCCAGTACTTC CASSARVGETQYF
NA TRBJ1-1 TRBV5-1 TRBD1 TGCGCCAGCAGCCCAACGAGTAACAGGGGGCTTACTGAAGCTTTCTTT CASSPTSNRGLTEAFF
few TRBJ2-2 TRBV5-1 NA TGCGCCAGCAGCCCCCGAGGGGGGGCGCAGGACACCGGGGAGCTGTTTTTT CASSPRGGAQDTGELFF
few TRBJ2-5 TRBV7-8 NA TGTGCCAGCAGCTTAGTATTGGTGGGAGGAGTGGGGGAGACCCAGTACTTC CASSLVLVGGVGETQYF
few TRBJ2-5 TRBV12-5 NA TGTGCTAGTGGTATCAGGGAAGGGGAGACCCAGTACTTC CASGIREGETQYF
few TRBJ2-2 TRBV6-5 TRBD1 TGTGCCAGCAGGGATACAGGGGATCGGGCCGGGGAGCTGTTTTTT CASRDTGDRAGELFF
few TRBJ2-7 TRBV2 TRBD1 TGTGCCAGCAGTGAACAGGGGGAAGGCGAGCAGTACTTC CASSEQGEGEQYF
NA TRBJ2-3 TRBV19 NA TGTGCCAGTAGGGCCCAGGTGAGCCGAGGGACAGATACGCAGTATTTT CASRAQVSRGTDTQYF
NA TRBJ2-1 TRBV13 NA TGTGCCAGCAGCTTAGGCCGGAGGATTGACAATGAGCAGTTCTTC CASSLGRRIDNEQFF
NA TRBJ2-5 TRBV6-1 TRBD2 TGTGCCAGCAGTGTACTAGCGGGAGCTATGGAGACCCAGTACTTC CASSVLAGAMETQYF
NA TRBJ1-2 TRBV11-3 NA TGTGCCAGCAGCTTTGGGACATCCGAAAGCGGCTACACCTTC CASSFGTSESGYTF
few TRBJ2-7 TRBV18 NA TGTGCCAGCTCACCATACGAGGCCTACGAGCAGTACTTC CASSPYEAYEQYF
few TRBJ1-2 TRBV7-9 NA TGTGCCAGCAGCCGGAGAGACTATGGCTACACCTTC CASSRRDYGYTF
NA TRBJ2-7 TRBV7-9 TRBD1 TGTGCCAGCAGCTTAGACAGGGGGAAAATCTACGAGCAGTACTTC CASSLDRGKIYEQYF
NA TRBJ2-5 TRBV10-3 NA TGTGCCATCAGTGGGGCCCCACACGGCGTCCGGCAAGAGACCCAGTACTTC CAISGAPHGVRQETQYF
NA TRBJ2-2 TRBV4-2 TRBD1 TGTGCCAGCAGCCGTCAACAGGGGACCGGGGAGCTGTTTTTT CASSRQQGTGELFF
few TRBJ1-1 TRBV7-8 TRBD1 TGTGCCAGCAGCTCCCGGACAGGCGTGAACACTGAAGCTTTCTTT CASSSRTGVNTEAFF
NA TRBJ2-1 TRBV6-1 NA TGTGCCACCCAGGCCCAAGTCCAGGCGCAGTTCTTC CATQAQVQAQFF
few TRBJ2-5 TRBV7-9 NA TGTGCCAGCAGCTTACGAGTGGGAGCTTCAGAGACCCAGTACTTC CASSLRVGASETQYF